This entry concerns a single T cell receptor beta chain. The sample is drawn from a study of shared clonotypes between healthy human individuals. Trimming pared 4 bases from V and 3 bases from J, leaving 11 bases between. Germline assignment: CDR1 SGHRS and CDR2 YFSETQ. The CDR3 extends over 14 amino acids. There were no recent acute infections or vaccinations among the donors, who were healthy HIV-negative adults. Execution of the assay was at deep level. Only in-frame clones appear in the TCRdb table, and some are missing; sequencing was by immunoSEQ multiplex PCR. This sample has more than 2,000,000 clones, with over 90% found just once.

The chain links TRBV5-1 to TRBJ2-1, with D perhaps given as TRBD1 or TRBD2 (5 bases each). The sequenced sample consisted of naive CD4+ T cells from PBMCs. Subset specified: CD45RA+ positively selected. The clonotype was recovered from a man younger than 30 in good health. Some clones in this sample may be carry-over from other donors' samples. In DNA form, the CDR3 reads TGCGCCAGCAGCGTCCGGGACGACTACAATGAGCAGTTCTTC. Its translation is CASSVRDDYNEQFF.